This T cell receptor beta chain was documented in a study of T cells in tuberculosis. The V end was cut by 3 bases, the J end by 5 bases, with 19 bases between. Germline V gives CDR1 MDHEN, CDR2 SYDVKM. The CDR3 has 16 residues. Sorting used thawed, overnight-rested PBMC stained with anti-CD3, a viability dye and GMM-loaded CD1B tetramer. The CD1B tetramers carried C32 glucose monomycolate purified from Rhodococcus equi. Clones were read by immunoSEQ multiplex PCR, and TCRdb kept only the in-frame ones, dropping some. Altogether 55,000 to 70,000 clones are present, around 81% being singletons, with the ten largest covering 9.5% to 15%.

The TCR was taken from an adult woman with latent tuberculosis. The rearrangement links TRBV28 to TRBJ1-2; D possibly corresponds to TRBD1 (5 bases). Specimen: CD1b-GMM tetramer-negative cells sorted from PBMCs. This chain's CDR3 is CASSLGRVGPQYGYTF. In nucleotides, the CDR3 is TGTGCCAGCAGTTTGGGCAGGGTAGGCCCTCAGTATGGCTACACCTTC.